This T cell receptor beta chain was recorded in a study of T-cell reconstitution after alpha-beta-depleted transplantation in children. This clonotype was picked up a small number of times. Unique molecular identifiers were incorporated when the TCRbeta library was constructed. TCRdb processed the PCR reads anew with MiXCR; each CDR3 protein has one entry. The data contain a few hundred thousand distinct CDR3 sequences, 10% to 15% of them singletons. From germline, CDR1 is SGHRS and CDR2 YFSETQ. V dropped 4 bases and J dropped 8; count of bases not matched to a gene: 7. This CDR3 is 14 amino acids long.

This clonotype was obtained from a human donor who donated a stem cell graft to a child with Fanconi anemia. V usage is TRBV5-1 and J usage is TRBJ2-1; 9 bases map to TRBD2. Source: PBMCs, taken from the stem cell graft. CDR3 DNA sequence: TGCGCCAGCAGCGATCCTAGCGGGGCTCATGAGCAGTTCTTC. Its protein is CASSDPSGAHEQFF. Filled out from reference TRBV5-1 and TRBJ2-1, the complete variable domain reads KAGVTQTPRYLIKTRGQQVTLSCSPISGHRSVSWYQQTPGQGLQFLFEYFSETQRNKGNFPGRFSGRQFSNSRSEMNVSTLELGDSALYLCASSDPSGAHEQFFGPGTRLTVL.